The rows below give T cell receptor beta chains drawn from one sample of a study of cytomegalovirus exposure and HLA in healthy donors. The repertoire was sequenced with immunoSEQ multiplex PCR; TCRdb's copy has only in-frame clones and lacks some. The table records tens of thousands of clones, around 64% of them present only once. Source material: PBMCs. These receptor sequences come from a man aged 30-40 years in good health and CMV-seronegative. Each CDR3 is given with its conserved first and last residue. The D gene is left open where the match is weak. The size of a clone is reported for some rows only, either as once, few or many, or as a class for expanded clones.

d_call,v_call,clone_size,j_call,cdr3_aa,cdr3_nt
-,TRBV7-3,few,TRBJ1-2,CASSLGAGHAGNYGYTF,TGTGCCAGCAGCTTAGGGGCCGGACACGCCGGGAACTATGGCTACACCTTC
-,TRBV9,-,TRBJ1-5,CASSVEPNQPQHF,TGTGCCAGCAGCGTAGAGCCTAATCAGCCCCAGCATTTT
-,TRBV5-6,few,TRBJ2-2,CASSLVSSSGELFF,TGTGCCAGCAGCCTCGTTTCCTCGTCCGGGGAGCTGTTTTTT
-,TRBV20-1,-,TRBJ1-2,CSASSGYGYTF,TGCAGTGCTAGTTCGGGCTATGGCTACACCTTC
-,TRBV4-2,-,TRBJ2-7,CASSQTGQNYEQYF,TGTGCCAGCAGCCAAACCGGACAAAACTACGAGCAGTACTTC
-,TRBV29-1,-,TRBJ2-5,CSVEWRRTQYF,TGCAGCGTTGAGTGGCGGCGGACCCAGTACTTC
-,TRBV27,few,TRBJ1-2,CASSLGSAGNGYTF,TGTGCCAGCAGTTTAGGGTCGGCGGGAAATGGCTACACCTTC
-,TRBV4-3,-,TRBJ1-6,CASSQDLNSPLHF,TGCGCCAGCAGCCAAGACTTAAATTCACCCCTCCACTTT
-,TRBV4-1,once,TRBJ2-7,CASSQPPYEQYF,TGCGCCAGCAGCCAACCTCCCTACGAGCAGTACTTC
TRBD2,TRBV11-3,once,TRBJ2-1,CASSNRLAGAYNEQFF,TGTGCCAGCAGCAACCGACTAGCGGGGGCCTACAATGAGCAGTTCTTC
TRBD1,TRBV11-3,-,TRBJ1-5,CASSPTGEQGGQPQHF,TGTGCCAGCAGCCCTACCGGAGAACAGGGGGGTCAGCCCCAGCATTTT
-,TRBV5-6,-,TRBJ2-5,CASSLTSTQGRRETQYF,TGTGCCAGCAGCCTAACATCAACACAGGGTAGAAGAGAGACCCAGTACTTC
-,TRBV11-2,-,TRBJ1-5,CASSLGQDSNQPQHF,TGTGCCAGCAGCTTAGGACAGGATAGCAATCAGCCCCAGCATTTT
-,TRBV4-1,-,TRBJ2-7,CASSPGRGGYEQYF,TGCGCCAGCAGCCCTGGAAGAGGCGGGTACGAGCAGTACTTC
-,TRBV7-3,few,TRBJ2-7,CASSTDAGEQYF,TGTGCCAGCAGCACCGATGCCGGCGAGCAGTACTTC
TRBD1,TRBV5-1,-,TRBJ1-4,CASSLSGQGSEKLFF,TGCGCCAGCAGCTTGAGCGGACAGGGTAGTGAAAAACTGTTTTTT
TRBD1,TRBV7-9,once,TRBJ1-4,CASSTSDRATNEKLFF,TGTGCCAGCAGCACCTCGGACAGGGCCACTAATGAAAAACTGTTTTTT
TRBD2,TRBV19,few,TRBJ2-3,CASSTLAGVVDTQYF,TGTGCCAGTAGTACGCTAGCGGGAGTAGTAGATACGCAGTATTTT
-,TRBV4-1,-,TRBJ2-5,CASSSRGQETQYF,TGCGCCAGCAGCTCCCGGGGCCAAGAGACCCAGTACTTC
TRBD1,TRBV4-2,-,TRBJ1-2,CASSQVLGQGIDGYTF,TGTGCCAGCAGCCAAGTGTTGGGACAGGGAATTGATGGCTACACCTTC
TRBD1,TRBV5-1,-,TRBJ1-1,CASSPRQGTNTEAFF,TGCGCCAGCAGCCCCAGACAGGGGACGAACACTGAAGCTTTCTTT
TRBD1,TRBV5-4,few,TRBJ2-7,CASSTGQVFDEQYF,TGTGCCAGCAGCACAGGACAGGTGTTCGACGAGCAGTACTTC
TRBD1,TRBV6-5,-,TRBJ2-1,CASSMTGFYEQFF,TGTGCCAGCAGTATGACAGGGTTCTATGAGCAGTTCTTC
-,TRBV27,-,TRBJ1-2,CASSFFAPGEDSAITF,TGTGCCAGCAGTTTCTTCGCGCCAGGCGAAGACAGCGCAATCACCTTC